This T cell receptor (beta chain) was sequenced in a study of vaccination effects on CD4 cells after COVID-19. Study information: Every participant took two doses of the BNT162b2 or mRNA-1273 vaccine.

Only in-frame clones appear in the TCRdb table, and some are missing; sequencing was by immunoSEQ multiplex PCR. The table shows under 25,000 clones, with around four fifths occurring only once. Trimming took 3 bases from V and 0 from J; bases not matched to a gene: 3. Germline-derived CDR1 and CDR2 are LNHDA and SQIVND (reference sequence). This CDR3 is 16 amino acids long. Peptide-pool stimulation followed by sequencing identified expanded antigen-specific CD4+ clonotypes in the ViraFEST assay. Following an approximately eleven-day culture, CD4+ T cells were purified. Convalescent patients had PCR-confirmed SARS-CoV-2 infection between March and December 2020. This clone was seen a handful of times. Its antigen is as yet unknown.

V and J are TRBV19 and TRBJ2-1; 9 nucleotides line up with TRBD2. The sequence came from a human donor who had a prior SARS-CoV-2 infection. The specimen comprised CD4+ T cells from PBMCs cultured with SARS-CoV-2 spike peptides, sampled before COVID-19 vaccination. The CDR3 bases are TGTGCCAGTAGTATGCTAGCGGGAAGCTCCTACAATGAGCAGTTCTTC. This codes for CASSMLAGSSYNEQFF.